The T cell receptor (beta chain) described here comes from a study of Graves' ophthalmopathy and Graves' hyperthyroidism. Study-level points and caveats: Stable hyperthyroidism and ophthalmopathy were told apart by a 13-signature model, which achieved 85% to 90% sensitivity and 81.08% specificity. Most thyroid clonotypes expanded beyond 0.001 frequency were also found in blood.

This clonotype has just a few counts. Its antigen is currently unknown. The study enrolled ophthalmopathy donors with moderate-to-severe activity, CAS ≥3, NOSPECS ≥4 and duration under 3 months. Fresh peripheral blood (around 10 ml) yielded the PBMCs. CDR3 length: 12 residues. Looked up from germline, CDR1 is LNHDA and CDR2 is SQIVND (reference sequence). V shed 5 bases and J shed 6 bases, with 7 bases lying between them. The TCR beta CDR3 regions underwent amplification from RNA transcripts. HTBI primers served in a first-round RT-PCR, which a second-round multiplex PCR followed. TCRdb reanalysed the multiplex PCR reads using MiXCR and keeps one entry per CDR3 protein. This table has 600,000 to 700,000 distinct CDR3 sequences, 35% to 45% appearing once.

Material: peripheral blood. The V and J genes are TRBV19 and TRBJ2-2; the D is unclear. This clonotype originated in an adult man with Graves' ophthalmopathy. This CDR3 reads CASSPNPGELFF. The CDR3, as DNA: TGTGCCAGTAGTCCAAATCCCGGGGAGCTGTTTTTT.